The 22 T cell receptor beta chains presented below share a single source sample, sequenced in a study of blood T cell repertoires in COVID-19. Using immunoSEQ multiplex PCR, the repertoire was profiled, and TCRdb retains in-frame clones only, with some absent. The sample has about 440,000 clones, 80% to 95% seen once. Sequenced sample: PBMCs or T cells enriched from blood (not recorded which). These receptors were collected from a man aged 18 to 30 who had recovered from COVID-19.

CDR3 sequence reads: CASSHRASGSSYNEQFF. The CDR3 DNA reads TGCGCCAGCAGCCACCGTGCTAGCGGGAGCTCCTACAATGAGCAGTTCTTC. The rearrangement joins TRBV4-1 to TRBJ2-1; 10 bases match TRBD2. The J segment lost 0 bases and the V segment lost 3 bases, leaving 5 bases of the junction unmatched. Germline assignment: CDR1 MGHRA and CDR2 YSYEKL. The CDR3 sequence is 17 residues long.

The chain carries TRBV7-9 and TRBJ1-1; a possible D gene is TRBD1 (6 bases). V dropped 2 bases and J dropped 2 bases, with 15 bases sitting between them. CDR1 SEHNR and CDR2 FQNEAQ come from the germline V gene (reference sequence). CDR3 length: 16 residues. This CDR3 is CASSLPRWTANTEAFF. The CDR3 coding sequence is TGTGCCAGCAGCTTACCCCGTTGGACAGCTAACACTGAAGCTTTCTTT.

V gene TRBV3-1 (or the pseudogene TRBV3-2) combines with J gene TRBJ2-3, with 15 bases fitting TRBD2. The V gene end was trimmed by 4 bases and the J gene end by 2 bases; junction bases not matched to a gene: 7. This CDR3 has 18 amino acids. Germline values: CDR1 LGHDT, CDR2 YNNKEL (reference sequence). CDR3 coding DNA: TGTGCCAGCAGCCTGCGGACTAGCGGGAGGGTTTACACAGATACGCAGTATTTT. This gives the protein CASSLRTSGRVYTDTQYF.

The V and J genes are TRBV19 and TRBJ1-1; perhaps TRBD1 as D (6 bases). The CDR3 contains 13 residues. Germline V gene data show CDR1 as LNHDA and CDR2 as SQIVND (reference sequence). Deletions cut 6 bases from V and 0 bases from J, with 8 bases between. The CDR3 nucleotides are TGTGCCAGTAGGGGACATTTGAACACTGAAGCTTTCTTT. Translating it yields CASRGHLNTEAFF.

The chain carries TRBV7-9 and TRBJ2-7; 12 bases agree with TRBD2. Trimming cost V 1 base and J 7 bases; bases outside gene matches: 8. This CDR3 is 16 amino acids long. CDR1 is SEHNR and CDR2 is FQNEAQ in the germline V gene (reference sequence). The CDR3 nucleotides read TGTGCCAGCAGCTTAGGCCTAGCGGGGGGGCCTGGTGAGCAGTACTTC. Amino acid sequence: CASSLGLAGGPGEQYF.

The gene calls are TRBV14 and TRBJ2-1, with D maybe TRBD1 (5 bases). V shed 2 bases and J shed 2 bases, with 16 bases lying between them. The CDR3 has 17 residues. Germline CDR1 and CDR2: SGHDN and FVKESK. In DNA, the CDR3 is TGTGCCAGCAGCCAAAGGCGACCCTTGGGGCCCTACAATGAGCAGTTCTTC. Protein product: CASSQRRPLGPYNEQFF.

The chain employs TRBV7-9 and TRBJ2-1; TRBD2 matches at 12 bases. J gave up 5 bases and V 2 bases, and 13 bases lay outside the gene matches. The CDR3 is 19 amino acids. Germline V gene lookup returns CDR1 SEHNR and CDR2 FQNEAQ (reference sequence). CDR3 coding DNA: TGTGCCAGCAGCTTAAAGCTAGCGGGAGGGCCTGGTCTGGACAATGAGCAGTTCTTC. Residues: CASSLKLAGGPGLDNEQFF.

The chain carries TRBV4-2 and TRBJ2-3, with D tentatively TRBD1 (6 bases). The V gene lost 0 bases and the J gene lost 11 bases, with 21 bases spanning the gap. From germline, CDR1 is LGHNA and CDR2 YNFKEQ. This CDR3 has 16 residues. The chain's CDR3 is CASSQELSPGVGVQYF. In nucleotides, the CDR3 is TGTGCCAGCAGCCAAGAGTTGTCCCCAGGGGTCGGGGTGCAGTATTTT.

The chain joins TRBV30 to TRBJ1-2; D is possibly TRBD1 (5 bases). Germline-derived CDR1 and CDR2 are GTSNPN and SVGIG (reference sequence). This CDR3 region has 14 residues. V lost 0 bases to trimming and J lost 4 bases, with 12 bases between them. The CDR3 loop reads CAWSVGVLGYGYTF. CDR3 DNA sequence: TGTGCCTGGAGTGTAGGGGTTCTGGGCTATGGCTACACCTTC.

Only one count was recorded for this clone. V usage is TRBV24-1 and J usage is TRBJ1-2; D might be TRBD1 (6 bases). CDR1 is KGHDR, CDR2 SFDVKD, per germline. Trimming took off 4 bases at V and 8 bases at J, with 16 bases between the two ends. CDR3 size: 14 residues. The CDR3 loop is CATSDYRVDYGYTF. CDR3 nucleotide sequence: TGTGCCACCAGTGACTACAGGGTAGATTACGGCTACACCTTC.

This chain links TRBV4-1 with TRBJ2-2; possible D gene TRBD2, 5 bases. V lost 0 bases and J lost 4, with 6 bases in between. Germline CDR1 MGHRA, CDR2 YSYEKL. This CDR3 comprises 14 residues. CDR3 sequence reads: CASSQDEGTGELFF. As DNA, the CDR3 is TGCGCCAGCAGCCAAGACGAGGGCACCGGGGAGCTGTTTTTT.

The CDR3 DNA follows: TGTGCCAGCAGTCGGACAGTGAACACTGAAGCTTTCTTT. Translated: CASSRTVNTEAFF. The chain has TRBV6-5 and TRBJ1-1; D is perhaps TRBD1 (6 bases). Trimming took off 5 bases at V and 0 bases at J, with 7 bases between the two ends. CDR1 MNHEY and CDR2 SVGAGI come from the germline V gene. The CDR3 sequence is 13 residues long.

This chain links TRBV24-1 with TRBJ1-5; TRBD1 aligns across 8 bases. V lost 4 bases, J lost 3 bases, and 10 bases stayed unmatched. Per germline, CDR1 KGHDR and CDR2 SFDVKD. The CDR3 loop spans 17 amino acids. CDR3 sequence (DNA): TGTGCCACCAGTGACCCTGGACAGGGCGCCTCCAATCAGCCCCAGCATTTT. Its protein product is CATSDPGQGASNQPQHF.

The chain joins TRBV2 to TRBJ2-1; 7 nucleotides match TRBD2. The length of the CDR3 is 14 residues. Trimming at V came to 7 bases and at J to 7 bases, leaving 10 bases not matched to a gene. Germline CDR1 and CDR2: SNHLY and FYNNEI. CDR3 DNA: TGTGCCAGCACTGAGCCTAGCGGTTTGAATGAGCAGTTCTTC. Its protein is CASTEPSGLNEQFF.

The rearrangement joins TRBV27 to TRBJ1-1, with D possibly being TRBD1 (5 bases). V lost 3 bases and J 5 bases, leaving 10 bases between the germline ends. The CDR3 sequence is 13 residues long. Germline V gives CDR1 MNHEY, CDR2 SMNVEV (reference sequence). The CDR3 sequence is CASSLGLWTEAFF. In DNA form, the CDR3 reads TGTGCCAGCAGTTTGGGGCTCTGGACTGAAGCTTTCTTT.

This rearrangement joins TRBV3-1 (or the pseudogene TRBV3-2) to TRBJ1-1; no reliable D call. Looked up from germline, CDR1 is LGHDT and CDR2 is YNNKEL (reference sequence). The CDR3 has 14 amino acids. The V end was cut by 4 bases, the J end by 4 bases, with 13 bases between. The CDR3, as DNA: TGTGCCAGCAGCCCGGGTTTGATGGGCACTGAAGCTTTCTTT. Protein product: CASSPGLMGTEAFF.

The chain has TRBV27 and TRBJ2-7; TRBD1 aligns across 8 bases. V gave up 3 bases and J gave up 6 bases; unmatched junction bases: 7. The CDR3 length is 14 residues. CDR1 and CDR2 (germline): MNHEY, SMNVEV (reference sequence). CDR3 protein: CASSFLDRVGEQYF. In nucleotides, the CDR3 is TGTGCCAGCAGTTTTCTGGACAGGGTGGGCGAGCAGTACTTC.

The CDR3 nucleotides are TGTGCCAGCAGCCAAGTGCGGGGGACCGGGGAGCTGTTTTTT. Encoded protein: CASSQVRGTGELFF. The gene calls are TRBV3-1 (or the pseudogene TRBV3-2) and TRBJ2-2; 7 nucleotides agree with TRBD2. The germline V gene has CDR1 LGHDT and CDR2 YNNKEL (reference sequence). Trimming at V came to 1 base and at J to 5 bases, leaving 1 base not matched to a gene. The length of the CDR3 is 14 residues.

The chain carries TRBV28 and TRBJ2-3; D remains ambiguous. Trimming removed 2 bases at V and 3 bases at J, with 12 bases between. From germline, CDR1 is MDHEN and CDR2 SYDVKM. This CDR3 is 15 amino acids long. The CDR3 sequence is CASSLVSGTTDTQYF. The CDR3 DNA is TGTGCCAGCAGTTTAGTGTCAGGCACAACAGATACGCAGTATTTT.

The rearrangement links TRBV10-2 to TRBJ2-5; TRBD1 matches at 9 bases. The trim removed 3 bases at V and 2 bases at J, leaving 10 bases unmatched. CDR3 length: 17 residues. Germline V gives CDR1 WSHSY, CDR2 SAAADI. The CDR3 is CASSDPPGQGGQETQYF. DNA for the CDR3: TGCGCCAGCAGTGACCCTCCGGGACAGGGAGGGCAAGAGACCCAGTACTTC.

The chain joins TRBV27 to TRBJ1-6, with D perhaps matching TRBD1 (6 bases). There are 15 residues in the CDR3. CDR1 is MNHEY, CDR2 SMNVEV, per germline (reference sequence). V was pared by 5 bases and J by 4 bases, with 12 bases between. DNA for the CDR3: TGTGCCAGCAGTACGAAACAGGGATATAATTCACCCCTCCACTTT. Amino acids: CASSTKQGYNSPLHF.

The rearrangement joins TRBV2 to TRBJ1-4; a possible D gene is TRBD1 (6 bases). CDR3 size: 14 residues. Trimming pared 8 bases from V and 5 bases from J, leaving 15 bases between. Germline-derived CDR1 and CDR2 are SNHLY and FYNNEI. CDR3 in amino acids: CASLPDRVNEKLFF. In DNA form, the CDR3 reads TGTGCCAGCCTCCCGGACAGAGTAAATGAAAAACTGTTTTTT.